This TCR beta chain was recorded in a study of response to subunit inactivated influenza vaccine. Findings and caveats of the study: The authors put forward the suggestion that each seasonal influenza vaccination may bring in only a limited number of new T cells.

TCRdb recomputed calls from the RT-PCR reads with MiXCR, one row per CDR3 protein. The data show some 300,000 distinct CDR3 sequences, approximately 23% seen once. There are 13 residues in the CDR3. CDR1 and CDR2 from the germline V gene are SGHDN and FVKESK. V dropped 1 base and J dropped 5 bases, with 8 bases sitting between them. With regard to this clonotype: Its antigen remains unidentified.

This clonotype originated in a man aged 50 to 69 who received an inactivated influenza vaccine. The J gene is TRBJ1-1, the V gene TRBV14; D unclear. Material: PBMCs from blood, obtained about 20 months after vaccination. The CDR3 region is CASSQAPWTEAFF. As DNA, the CDR3 is TGTGCCAGCAGCCAAGCTCCCTGGACTGAAGCTTTCTTT.